This T cell receptor (beta chain) comes out of a study of low-dose radiotherapy and immunotherapy resistance in tumors. Time point here: after trial treatment. Documented treatment: LDRT plus nivolumab, ipilimumab, low-dose cyclophosphamide and aspirin (RACIN trial). Donors, who were enrolled in a single-arm phase I dose-escalation trial, received nivolumab, ipilimumab, aspirin, low-dose cyclophosphamide and low-dose radiotherapy. Those eligible were patients bearing advanced solid tumors lacking tumor-infiltrating lymphocytes. Gene-specific TRAV and TRBV primers were used for first-strand cDNA, covering alpha and beta chains. TCRs were amplified for about 18 PCR cycles with a constant-region primer and V-primer adapter. A single record per CDR3 protein comes from TCRdb applying MiXCR to the reads. Of some 94,000 distinct CDR3 sequences in the sample, less than 25% were seen once. Germline CDR1 is MNHEY and CDR2 is SVGEGT. V trimming: 3 bases; J trimming: 10 bases; junction bases outside the gene matches: 8. This CDR3 spans 13 amino acids.

Sequenced here: PBMCs, sampled after low-dose radiotherapy plus immunotherapy. The sequence came from a female donor with ovarian cancer. The chain has TRBV6-2 or TRBV6-3 and TRBJ1-1; 7 bases are shared with TRBD1. CDR3 protein: CASSYQRGRVAFF. The CDR3 DNA reads as TGTGCCAGCAGTTATCAGAGGGGGCGAGTAGCTTTCTTT.